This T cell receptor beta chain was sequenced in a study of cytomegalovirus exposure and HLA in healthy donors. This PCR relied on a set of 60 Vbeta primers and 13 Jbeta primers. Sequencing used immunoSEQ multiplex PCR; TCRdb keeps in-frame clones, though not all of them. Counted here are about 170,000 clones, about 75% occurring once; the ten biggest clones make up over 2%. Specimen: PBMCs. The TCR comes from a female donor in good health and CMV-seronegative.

The CDR3 spells CASSQGQGTGNTIYF. The CDR3 DNA reads TGTGCCAGCAGCCAAGGACAGGGGACTGGAAACACCATATATTTT. The chain joins TRBV4-2 to TRBJ1-3, with 8 bases that match TRBD1. Trimming removed 1 base from V and 2 bases from J; junction bases left unmatched: 1. This CDR3 has 15 residues. CDR1 is LGHNA and CDR2 is YNFKEQ in the germline V gene.